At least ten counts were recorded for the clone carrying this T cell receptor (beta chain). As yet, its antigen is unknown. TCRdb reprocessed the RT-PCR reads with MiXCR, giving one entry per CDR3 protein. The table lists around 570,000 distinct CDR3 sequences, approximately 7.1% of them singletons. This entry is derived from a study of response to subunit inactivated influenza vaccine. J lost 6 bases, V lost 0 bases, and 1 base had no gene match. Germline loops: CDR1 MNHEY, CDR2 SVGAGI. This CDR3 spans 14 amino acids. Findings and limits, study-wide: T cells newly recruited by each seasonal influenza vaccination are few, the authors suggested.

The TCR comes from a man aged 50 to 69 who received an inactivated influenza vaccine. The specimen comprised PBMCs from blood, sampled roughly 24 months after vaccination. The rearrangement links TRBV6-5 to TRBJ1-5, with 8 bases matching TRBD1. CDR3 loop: CASSYSQGAQPQHF. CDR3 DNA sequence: TGTGCCAGCAGTTACTCGCAGGGGGCTCAGCCCCAGCATTTT.